Detailed here is one TCR beta chain. Its antigen is unknown. No base quality values were provided; no much bigger clone lies one nucleotide off. Receptor libraries were prepared by the immunoSEQ multiplex PCR assay. This is the immuneACCESS table as TCRdb keeps it, with only in-frame sequences that have V and J called. A part of the clones is gone; compared with another copy, unresolved V genes explain less than half, and the rest is unexplained. The sample includes roughly 25,000 clones, with about 83% observed a single time. The ten largest account for 1.3% of the sample. For TCR Vbeta sequencing, memory CD4+ T cells were sorted ex vivo from the peripheral blood of narcolepsy patients and healthy controls. These data originate in a study of T cells in narcolepsy (dated by TCRdb to between 2018 and 2020). In terms of the full investigation: Healthy control donors were enrolled in the study alongside patients who had narcolepsy type 1 or type 2 (NT1, NT2). The study used TCR Vbeta sequencing to track clonotypes in blood and CSF while looking for autoreactive T cells in narcolepsy patients that target self-antigens of hypocretin neurons (hypocretin, TRIB2).

Relative to germline, V is missing 6 bases and J is missing 11 bases, with 3 bases of the junction outside any gene match. Per the germline V gene (reference sequence), LNHDA is the CDR1 and SQIVND is the CDR2. The CDR3 numbers 12 residues from cysteine through phenylalanine. Of all the DNA, just the CDR3 is kept, 36 bases in frame from base 1. Findings and caveats that apply to the study as a whole: No sequences matching autoreactive T cell clones were contained in some blood memory CD4+ repertoires from patients and controls. In plots comparing CSF and blood CD4+ T cell clonotypes from the same patient, HCRT-specific and TRIB2-specific autoreactive clonotypes were highlighted. Numbers of sequenced blood memory CD4+ clonotypes were comparable, with averages of some 40,000 in patients and fewer than 35,000 in controls. According to the report, autoreactive clonotypes were detected serially in the blood of the same patients and of different patients, but not in healthy controls.

The sequenced material came from CD45RA- memory CD4+ T cells from PBMCs. According to the study, the label for this sample's cell subset or site signals: memory T cells sorted ex vivo from peripheral blood. This sequence uses TRBV19 and TRBJ2-1; TRBD2 lines up with 11 middle nucleotides. This TCR was recovered from a human donor with narcolepsy. The encoded CDR3 is CASSPTSGKQFF. The nucleotide sequence reads as follows: TGTGCCAGTAGCCCGACTAGCGGGAAGCAGTTCTTC.